The rows below give T cell receptor beta chains drawn from one sample of a study of cytomegalovirus exposure and HLA in healthy donors. TCRdb keeps only in-frame clones here, not all; method: immunoSEQ multiplex PCR. The sample lists around 150,000 clones, almost 85% occurring once. Sequenced: PBMCs. The origin of the receptors is a man aged 30 to 45 in good health and CMV-seropositive. Each CDR3 is given with its conserved first and last residue. The D gene is left open where the match is weak. Expanded clones get a size class; other rows say once, few or many, or leave the size out.

v_call,d_call,j_call,clone_size,cdr3_nt,cdr3_aa
TRBV12-5,-,TRBJ2-2,-,TGTGCTAGTGGTTTTCCGGTGGCCGGGGAGCTGTTTTTT,CASGFPVAGELFF
TRBV6-5,-,TRBJ1-1,-,TGTGCCAGCAGTGAGCGTCCCGGGACTGAAGCTTTCTTT,CASSERPGTEAFF
TRBV21-1,-,TRBJ1-3,once,TGTGCCACCGGGATTGACAGGGTATGCACCATATATTTT,CATGIDRVCTIYF
TRBV9,TRBD1,TRBJ1-1,few,TGTGCCAGCAGCCCTCGACAGGGGGACACTGAAGCTTTCTTT,CASSPRQGDTEAFF
TRBV28,TRBD2,TRBJ2-2,-,TGTGCCACCAAAGGTTTCGGGGGGGCACTAGGTGGCACCGGGGAGCTGTTTTTT,CATKGFGGALGGTGELFF
TRBV11-2,-,TRBJ2-5,-,TGTGCCAGCAGCTTACAGGGGAGAGAGACCCAGTACTTC,CASSLQGRETQYF
TRBV21-1,-,TRBJ2-7,few,TGTGCCAGCAGCAGACACGACCAGGGTTGCGAGCAGTACTTC,CASSRHDQGCEQYF
TRBV30,-,TRBJ1-1,-,TGTGCCTGGAGTCGGGTATTGAGCACTGAAGCTTTCTTT,CAWSRVLSTEAFF
TRBV7-2,-,TRBJ2-4,-,TGTGCCAGCAGCTTGGTCGGGGGTCTCGGCAAAAACATTCAGTACTTC,CASSLVGGLGKNIQYF
TRBV5-6,TRBD2,TRBJ2-5,-,TGTGCCAGCAGCCTTTCACGGGGGGGCCCCGCACAAGAGACCCAGTACTTC,CASSLSRGGPAQETQYF
TRBV6-4,-,TRBJ1-5,-,TGTGCCAGCAGTAAAGAGGGAAATCAGCCCCAGCATTTT,CASSKEGNQPQHF
TRBV19,TRBD1,TRBJ2-7,-,TGTGCCAGTCAATCTGACAGGGGTATGGACGAGCAGTACTTC,CASQSDRGMDEQYF
TRBV30,TRBD1,TRBJ2-7,-,TGTGCTCTGCAACATGGGACAGGTGAAGTAGGAGAGCAGTACTTC,CALQHGTGEVGEQYF
TRBV4-1,TRBD1,TRBJ1-1,-,TGCGCCAGCAGCCAAATGCGACAGGGGAAGGCCAGTGGAGCTTTCTTT,CASSQMRQGKASGAFF
TRBV7-8,TRBD1,TRBJ1-4,once,TGTGCCAGCAGCCCTCGGACAGGGCACGAAAAACTGTTTTTT,CASSPRTGHEKLFF
TRBV6-1,-,TRBJ1-2,-,TGTGCCAGCAGTGAAGTGCAGTTCACTAACTATGGCTACACCTTC,CASSEVQFTNYGYTF
TRBV2,-,TRBJ1-3,-,TGTGCCAGCAGTGCAGGCGGAAACACCATATATTTT,CASSAGGNTIYF
TRBV9,TRBD1,TRBJ2-1,-,TGTGCCAGCAGCGCCCCCGGGTCAGGGGGCTCCTACAATGAGCAGTTCTTC,CASSAPGSGGSYNEQFF
TRBV10-1,-,TRBJ1-1,once,TGCGCCAGCAGTGACCTACAGGGTCCAGACACTGAAGCTTTCTTT,CASSDLQGPDTEAFF
TRBV11-2,-,TRBJ2-2,-,TGTGCCAGCAGCGTCACTCCCCCCGGGGAGCTGTTTTTT,CASSVTPPGELFF
TRBV27,-,TRBJ2-1,-,TGTGCCAGCAGTTGGGGGGATGAGCAGTTCTTC,CASSWGDEQFF
TRBV27,-,TRBJ2-2,-,TGTGCCAGCAGTTGGAGGAGCACCGGGGAGCTGTTTTTT,CASSWRSTGELFF
TRBV4-1,-,TRBJ2-4,-,TGCGCCAGCAGCCATCCGGGACTGGAACTGCTAGCCAAAAACATTCAGTACTTC,CASSHPGLELLAKNIQYF
TRBV28,-,TRBJ1-1,few,TGTGCCAGCAGTTTATATACAGAGGGTAGCACTGAAGCTTTCTTT,CASSLYTEGSTEAFF
TRBV19,TRBD1,TRBJ1-1,-,TGTGCCACCTCAGGGGGCCCGGGCACTGAAGCTTTCTTT,CATSGGPGTEAFF
TRBV18,-,TRBJ2-7,-,TGTGCCAGCTCACCATTAGAAGGACAAAACGAGCAGTACTTC,CASSPLEGQNEQYF
TRBV19,TRBD2,TRBJ2-7,-,TGTGCCAGTAGTATCCTTCCGGGACTAGCGGCCGAGCAGTACTTC,CASSILPGLAAEQYF
TRBV7-9,-,TRBJ1-4,-,TGTTCCAGCAGCTTAGCTCAGGGGCAGAATGAAAAACTGTTTTTT,CSSSLAQGQNEKLFF
TRBV11-2,TRBD1,TRBJ1-6,-,TGTGCCAGCAGCTTAATAAGGCAGGGGGATTCACCCCTCCACTTT,CASSLIRQGDSPLHF
TRBV28,TRBD1,TRBJ1-3,-,TGTGCCAGCAGTCACAACAGGGGTAAGGCGTCTGGAAACACCATATATTTT,CASSHNRGKASGNTIYF
TRBV6-5,TRBD2,TRBJ2-1,-,TGTGCCAGCAGCCCTAGGACTAGCCTCACAAGGGAGCAGTTCTTC,CASSPRTSLTREQFF
TRBV25-1,-,TRBJ2-2,once,TGTGCCAGCACCCTGGGGACAACCGGGGAGCTGTTTTTT,CASTLGTTGELFF
TRBV6-1,TRBD2,TRBJ2-5,-,TGTGCCAGCGGAGCGGGAGGAGGCTTCCAAGAGACCCAGTACTTC,CASGAGGGFQETQYF
TRBV7-2,TRBD2,TRBJ2-7,-,TGTGCCAGCAGCTTAACTAGCGGGGGGGCTTTGAACGAGCAGTACTTC,CASSLTSGGALNEQYF
TRBV7-2,-,TRBJ1-2,-,TGTGCCAGCAGCTTAGCGTGGACAGCTTATGGCTACACCTTC,CASSLAWTAYGYTF
TRBV19,TRBD1,TRBJ2-7,once,TGTGCCAGTAGTGGAGACAGGGGGGTGTACGAGCAGTACTTC,CASSGDRGVYEQYF
TRBV4-1,TRBD1,TRBJ1-4,-,TGCGCCAGCAGCCAAGGGGGGGACAGATTTAATGAAAAACTGTTTTTT,CASSQGGDRFNEKLFF
TRBV7-2,-,TRBJ2-5,once,TGTGCCAGCAGCTTAATAGCCGAACAGACCCAGTACTTC,CASSLIAEQTQYF
TRBV19,TRBD1,TRBJ2-7,medium-sized,TGTGCCAGTACCCAGGGGGGGACAGGGAGCCACGAGCAGTACTTC,CASTQGGTGSHEQYF
TRBV6-6,-,TRBJ2-7,-,TGTGCCAGCAGTTTCCCGACAATCTACGAGCAGTACTTC,CASSFPTIYEQYF
TRBV6-5,-,TRBJ2-1,-,TGTGCCAGCAGTTACTCGGGAGGCAGGTCCTACAATGAGCAGTTCTTC,CASSYSGGRSYNEQFF
TRBV6-5,-,TRBJ2-1,few,TGTGCCAGCAGTTACTCTTTCCGGGGTGAGCAGTTCTTC,CASSYSFRGEQFF
TRBV4-1,-,TRBJ1-3,-,TGCGCCAGCAGCCTGAACAGCTTCTCTGGAAACACCATATATTTT,CASSLNSFSGNTIYF
TRBV27,-,TRBJ1-2,few,TGTGCCAGCAGTCCCAGTAGACAGCACTATGGCTACACCTTC,CASSPSRQHYGYTF
TRBV28,-,TRBJ2-1,-,TGTGCCAGCACCACCTTATTTTCAGGTTACAATGAGCAGTTCTTC,CASTTLFSGYNEQFF
TRBV28,-,TRBJ1-2,-,TGTGCCCATACCCCCCACAGGGCAAGCGGCTACACCTTC,CAHTPHRASGYTF
TRBV28,-,TRBJ1-1,-,TGTGCCAGCAGTCCTCCCCCTACGCGGCACAACACTGAAGCTTTCTTT,CASSPPPTRHNTEAFF
TRBV28,-,TRBJ2-7,-,TGTGCCAGCAGAATGAGGGACGAGCAGTACTTC,CASRMRDEQYF
TRBV19,-,TRBJ2-4,-,TGTGCCAGTAGTATTCTTGGCCCCGCTTCCAAAGACATTCAGTACTTC,CASSILGPASKDIQYF
TRBV5-1,-,TRBJ2-1,-,TGCGCCAGCAGCCTCAGACAGACCCTAAGCTCCTACAATGAGCAGTTCTTC,CASSLRQTLSSYNEQFF
TRBV5-4,TRBD2,TRBJ2-5,-,TGTGCCAGCAGCTTTTCCCTAGCGGGCCAAGAGACCCAGTACTTC,CASSFSLAGQETQYF
TRBV7-2,-,TRBJ2-3,-,TGTGCCAGCAGCTTATCCCGGGTTCCAGATACGCAGTATTTT,CASSLSRVPDTQYF
TRBV28,-,TRBJ2-1,-,TGTGCCAGCAGTCCTCAGGGTTATGAGCAGTTCTTC,CASSPQGYEQFF